These 28 T cell receptor beta chains came from one sample sequenced in a study of tumor-infiltrating lymphocytes in oesophageal squamous cell carcinoma. Using its own MiXCR run on the PCR reads, TCRdb lists one record per CDR3 protein. Among around 12,000 distinct CDR3 sequences listed, under 65% were seen once. The specimen sequenced was esophageal tumor tissue. These TCRs come from a female donor with esophageal squamous cell carcinoma.

This chain connects TRBV7-4 to TRBJ2-5; 8 bases match TRBD1. The CDR3 is 14 residues long. With 4 bases clipped from V and 11 bases from J, the junction kept 12 bases outside the gene matches. Germline values: CDR1 SGHVT, CDR2 SQSDAQ. CDR3 DNA sequence: TGTGCCAGCAGCTCGGACAGGGTGGGAGGAGAGCAGTACTTC. It yields the protein CASSSDRVGGEQYF.

There are many counts of this clonotype. The V and J genes are TRBV27 and TRBJ1-6, with 9 bases identical to TRBD1. V trimming: 6 bases; J trimming: 10 bases; junction bases outside the gene matches: 10. The CDR3 is 15 amino acids. CDR1 MNHEY and CDR2 SMNVEV come from the germline V gene (reference sequence). The CDR3 bases are TGTGCCAGCAGCCGGGGGACAGGGACACACTCACCCCTCCACTTT. Its translation is CASSRGTGTHSPLHF.

The V gene is TRBV7-3, the J gene TRBJ2-1; 11 positions agree with TRBD2. After removal of 3 bases from V and 5 bases from J, the junction contained 3 bases not matched to a gene. The V gene's germline CDR1 is SGHTA and CDR2 FQGTGA. This CDR3 has 15 residues. The CDR3 region has the DNA TGTGCCAGCAGCTTGACTAGCGGGGCTAACAATGAGCAGTTCTTC. It yields the protein CASSLTSGANNEQFF.

The count of this clonotype is one. The chain is built from TRBV7-2 and TRBJ2-5, with 11 bases that match TRBD2. From germline, CDR1 is SGHTA and CDR2 FQGNSA. V trimming: 5 bases; J trimming: 5 bases; junction bases outside the gene matches: 10. The CDR3 spans 16 residues. The CDR3 region is CASSDLAGGRRETQYF. CDR3 bases: TGTGCCAGCAGCGACCTAGCGGGAGGACGGCGGGAGACCCAGTACTTC.

V usage is TRBV7-3 and J usage is TRBJ2-3, with D tentatively TRBD2 (6 bases). Germline V CDR1 and CDR2: SGHTA, FQGTGA. V was shortened by 0 bases and J by 2 bases, with 9 bases between the two germline ends. The CDR3 is 15 residues long. The CDR3 reads CASSLTSGFTDTQYF. Written as DNA, the CDR3 is TGTGCCAGCAGCTTAACTAGCGGATTCACAGATACGCAGTATTTT.

For this clonotype: The final CDR3 position lacks the conserved phenylalanine or tryptophan, pointing to a likely read error. The limits of the CDR3 on the DNA are not certain, so only TCRdb's listed CDR3 is given. The chain links TRBV7-6 to TRBJ2-6; TRBD1, the D gene given by the table, was not confirmed from the DNA. The CDR3 region is 15 residues in length, termini included. The V gene's germline CDR1 is SGHVS and CDR2 FNYEAQ. CDR3 sequence reads: CASSLESNNEQFFGA.

This chain joins TRBV6-5 and TRBJ2-1, with TRBD1 matching over 10 bases. With the DNA end fitting TRBJ2-5 better, the J assignment may be wrong. CDR3 length: 15 residues. Germline V gene sequence: CDR1 MNHEY, CDR2 SVGAGI. Written as DNA, the CDR3 is TGTGCCAGCAGACCCGGGACAGGGGATTTGGAGACCCAGTACTTC. Its translation: CASRPGTGDLETQYF.

The table lists this clonotype with many counts. The CDR3 bases are TGTGCTAGTGGTTTTGGGCAGGGCCTTTCGGATACGCAGTATTTT. It codes for CASGFGQGLSDTQYF. This chain links TRBV12-5 with TRBJ2-3, with a possible D match to TRBD1 (5 bases). The germline V gene encodes CDR1 LGHNT and CDR2 FRNRAP. Trimming took 3 bases from V and 6 from J, leaving 16 bases between them. This CDR3 has 15 amino acids.

This clonotype appeared a few times. This rearrangement joins TRBV11-2 to TRBJ2-5; no clear D. The CDR3 contains 12 residues. V lost 1 base to trimming and J lost 11 bases, with 11 bases between them. Germline CDR1 and CDR2: SGHAT and FQNNGV. CDR3 region: CASSLVASEQYF. Written as DNA, the CDR3 is TGTGCCAGCAGCTTAGTTGCTAGTGAGCAGTACTTC.

This clonotype was seen ten or more times. The CDR3, as DNA: TGTGCCAGCAGTTACCCTTGGGATGAGACGACCTACGAGCAGTACTTC. Its protein product is CASSYPWDETTYEQYF. The chain is built from TRBV6-2 or TRBV6-3 and TRBJ2-7; D is ambiguous. Trimming removed 2 bases at V and 2 bases at J, with 16 bases between. The CDR3 is 16 residues long. Germline V CDR1 and CDR2: MNHEY, SVGEGT.

The chain combines TRBV6-6 with TRBJ2-6; unclear D gene. The DNA end favors TRBJ2-1, so the J call may be wrong. This CDR3 comprises 11 residues. Per germline, CDR1 MNHNY and CDR2 SVGAGI (reference sequence). CDR3 nucleotides: TGTGCCAGCAGAAACTACAATGAGCAGTTCTTC. The encoded protein is CASRNYNEQFF.

V usage is TRBV24-1 and J usage is TRBJ2-1; TRBD1 aligns across 8 bases. The J call may not be correct, given that the DNA end is closer to TRBJ2-7. Germline CDR1 is KGHDR and CDR2 is SFDVKD. This CDR3 has 13 residues. The CDR3 DNA is TGTGCCACCCGACAGGGGCCAAACTACGAGCAGTACTTC. Translation gives CATRQGPNYEQYF.

J is TRBJ2-2 and V is TRBV7-2; D may match TRBD1 or TRBD2 (7 bases each). The CDR3 has 14 residues. V shed 5 bases and J shed 4 bases, with 11 bases lying between them. Germline V CDR1 and CDR2: SGHTA, FQGNSA. DNA for the CDR3: TGTGCCAGCAGCCCAGGGGGGGGCACCGGGGAGCTGTTTTTT. Protein product: CASSPGGGTGELFF.

The chain combines TRBV7-2 with TRBJ2-7; D not resolved. Gene TRBJ2-5 matches the end of the DNA better, so the J call may be wrong. CDR1 is SGHTA, CDR2 FQGNSA, per germline. The CDR3 is 13 residues long. CDR3 sequence (DNA): TGTGCCAGCAGCTCCCAAGTACAAGAGACCCAGTACTTC. Translation gives CASSSQVQETQYF.

The V call is TRBV6-4, the J call TRBJ1-1; 11 bases line up with TRBD1. TRBJ2-1 explains the end of the DNA better; the J call may be wrong. Germline V gives CDR1 MRHNA, CDR2 SNTAGT. This CDR3 spans 16 amino acids. The CDR3 sequence: CASSDSGTGGYNEQFF. The CDR3 bases are TGTGCCAGCAGTGACTCCGGGACAGGGGGCTACAATGAGCAGTTCTTC.

Note on this clonotype: A read error is likely, as this CDR3 ends without the conserved phenylalanine or tryptophan. No DNA is shown, since the ends of the CDR3 on it are uncertain; the CDR3 is the one TCRdb lists. The rearrangement joins TRBV11-3 to TRBJ1-1. The CDR3 sequence runs 8 residues, both termini included. Germline-derived CDR1 and CDR2 are SGHNT and YENEEA. CDR3 in amino acids: CASSLVEK.

The chain has TRBV18 and TRBJ1-4; unclear D gene. V was shortened by 8 bases and J by 6 bases, with 13 bases between the two germline ends. Germline CDR1 KGHSH, CDR2 LQKENI. There are 13 residues in the CDR3. This chain's CDR3 is CASAEGLDEKLFF. The DNA for the CDR3 is TGTGCCAGCGCAGAAGGGTTAGATGAAAAACTGTTTTTT.

The chain combines TRBV6-6 with TRBJ2-1; D is possibly TRBD2 (5 bases). The germline V and J ends were trimmed by 2 bases and 7 bases, with 12 bases remaining between them. The V gene's germline CDR1 is MNHNY and CDR2 SVGAGI (reference sequence). The CDR3 extends over 14 amino acids. The CDR3 nucleotides are TGTGCCAGCAGTTACGTTGGAGGAGTGAATGAGCAGTTCTTC. Protein product: CASSYVGGVNEQFF.

The J gene is TRBJ2-2, the V gene TRBV7-2; D unclear. The CDR3 is made up of 11 amino acids. Germline V gives CDR1 SGHTA, CDR2 FQGNSA. With 3 bases removed from V and 7 bases from J, the gap between germline ends came to 3 bases. CDR3 DNA sequence: TGTGCCAGCAGCTTCTACGGGGAGCTGTTTTTT. Amino acid sequence: CASSFYGELFF.

This chain connects TRBV7-6 to TRBJ1-1; D is unresolved. The germline V gene encodes CDR1 SGHVS and CDR2 FNYEAQ. The CDR3 is made up of 13 amino acids. Trimming removed 3 bases from V and 1 base from J, with 6 bases in between. The CDR3 bases are TGTGCCAGCAGCTTGACGGAGAACACTGAAGCTTTCTTT. Its protein product is CASSLTENTEAFF.

The rearrangement uses TRBV6-6 and TRBJ2-7; 8 positions agree with TRBD2. V dropped 0 bases and J dropped 2; count of bases not matched to a gene: 6. The germline V gene encodes CDR1 MNHNY and CDR2 SVGAGI (reference sequence). The CDR3 runs to 16 residues. The chain's CDR3 is CASSYSGAGGAYEQYF. As DNA, the CDR3 is TGTGCCAGCAGTTACTCGGGGGCGGGAGGAGCCTACGAGCAGTACTTC.

This clonotype was detected many times. This chain connects TRBV7-9 to TRBJ2-1; 14 nucleotides agree with TRBD2. The CDR3 runs to 16 residues. With 5 bases clipped from V and 9 bases from J, the junction kept 9 bases outside the gene matches. The germline V gene has CDR1 SEHNR and CDR2 FQNEAQ (reference sequence). In nucleotides, the CDR3 is TGTGCCAGCAGCCCGCGGACTAGCGGGAGGAATGTTGAGCAGTTCTTC. Translation gives CASSPRTSGRNVEQFF.

This clonotype was recorded a few times. The chain couples TRBV6-5 to TRBJ2-3; 11 positions agree with TRBD2. The J call may be in error: the DNA end matches TRBJ2-1 better. This CDR3 spans 15 amino acids. Germline V gene lookup returns CDR1 MNHEY and CDR2 SVGAGI. CDR3 sequence reads: CASRLTSGGYNEQFF. In nucleotides, the CDR3 is TGTGCCAGCAGACTTACTAGCGGGGGATACAATGAGCAGTTCTTC.

The V and J genes are TRBV7-6 and TRBJ2-3, with D tentatively TRBD1 (5 bases). CDR3 length equals 12 residues. Germline lookup yields CDR1 SGHVS and CDR2 FNYEAQ. Trimming removed 1 base from V and 6 bases from J, with 5 bases in between. The CDR3 DNA follows: TGTGCCAGCAGCTTAGAGGGGGATACGCAGTATTTT. It encodes CASSLEGDTQYF.

The rearrangement uses TRBV6-5 and TRBJ1-5, with D unclear. The CDR3 consists of 13 residues. Germline assignment: CDR1 MNHEY and CDR2 SVGAGI. The V gene lost 2 bases and the J gene lost 6 bases, with 8 bases spanning the gap. The CDR3 bases are TGTGCCAGCAGTTACGGAGGTGGTCAGCCCCAGCATTTT. It encodes CASSYGGGQPQHF.

In DNA, the CDR3 is TGTGCCAGCAGCTCGATCCGGGGTTACGAGCAGTACTTC. Protein product: CASSSIRGYEQYF. The rearrangement links TRBV7-9 to TRBJ2-7; D is perhaps TRBD2 (5 bases). V shed 4 bases and J shed 4 bases, with 11 bases lying between them. There are 13 residues in the CDR3. Per the germline V gene, CDR1 is SEHNR and CDR2 is FQNEAQ (reference sequence).

In regard to this clonotype: This CDR3 fails to terminate in the conserved phenylalanine or tryptophan, so it likely reflects a read error. It is unclear where the CDR3 begins or ends on the DNA, so no DNA is shown, and the CDR3 is as TCRdb lists it. The chain employs TRBV7-8 and TRBJ2-6; TRBD2 reflects the table's D call only, with no check against the DNA. Germline CDR1 reads SGHVS; CDR2 reads FQNEAQ. From its first to its last residue, the CDR3 has 10 amino acids. The CDR3 protein is CASSRRRVTG.

The chain is built from TRBV6-1 and TRBJ2-3; D remains ambiguous. The CDR3 length is 14 residues. Trimming cost V 6 bases and J 3 bases, with 13 bases left between them. Germline assignment: CDR1 MNHNS and CDR2 SASEGT. CDR3 nucleotides: TGTGCCAGCAGCCCTCACGCGTGGACAGATACGCAGTATTTT. Translated, it gives CASSPHAWTDTQYF.